This T cell receptor (beta chain) was captured by sequencing in a study of blood T cell repertoires in COVID-19. Study-wide context: Acute-phase and convalescent COVID-19 samples originated in the United States, Italy and Spain. Nucleic acid was either cDNA or gDNA, and it came from T cells, B-cell-depleted T cells, or PBMCs.

This CDR3 is built from 16 residues. CDR1 is SGHKS and CDR2 is YYEKEE in the germline V gene (reference sequence). V lost 0 bases, J lost 3 bases, and 6 bases stayed unmatched. As processed by the authors: Estimation of nucleated cell counts was performed using reference gene primer amplification. Assay used: immunoSEQ multiplex PCR; TCRdb lists only in-frame clones, some missing. V, J and clone size derive from that table, while D and trimming were established from the DNA sequence. This sample has roughly 200,000 clones, with about four fifths found just once. The sample taken for sequencing was peripheral blood. The receptor was isolated from a man aged 35-49 years with active or convalescent COVID-19. The chain joins TRBV5-5 to TRBJ2-7; TRBD1 matches at 10 bases. CDR3 in amino acids: CASSLDYRTGGYEQYF. CDR3 nucleotides: TGTGCCAGCAGCTTGGATTATAGGACAGGGGGCTACGAGCAGTACTTC.